This TCR beta chain is from a study of T cell responses to AZD1222 COVID-19 vaccine. The CDR3 extends over 15 amino acids. CDR1 SGHTA and CDR2 FQGNSA come from the germline V gene. V shed 5 bases and J 4 bases; nucleotides not matched to a gene: 5. Generated by immunoSEQ multiplex PCR, the TCRdb table keeps only in-frame clones and is missing some. The sample lists under 200,000 clones, 80% to 95% seen once, with around 3.8% in the top ten. Regarding this clone: Its antigen is undetermined.

The study's findings and limits: Nearly half of unique spike-specific TCRs reportedly avoided B.1.351 and B.1.1.7 mutated regions. White British people made up most donors, females outnumbered males, and clonal diversity was possibly underestimated. Along spike, vaccine-associated CD4 TCRs were found throughout, with dominance at 160-218 and 743-854.

Source: peripheral blood, taken on day 0 of AZD1222 vaccination. This TCR came from an adult in good health. V and J are TRBV7-2 and TRBJ2-1; 10 nucleotides align to TRBD2. DNA for the CDR3: TGTGCCAGCAGCGGCGGGACTAGCGTTTACAATGAGCAGTTCTTC. It specifies CASSGGTSVYNEQFF.